The table lists the clone carrying this T cell receptor beta chain with a few counts. The source of the sample is a study of neoadjuvant anti-PD-1 for oral cavity cancer. Overall study: Non-progressing patients received a fourth nivolumab dose near day 43, then surgery on days 50-56.

PBMC libraries mostly used around 500 ng of input genomic DNA, with six replicates per sample. TCRdb's copy holds only in-frame clones and misses some; the assay was immunoSEQ multiplex PCR. This sample has over 11,000 clones, with more than 65% found just once. Germline CDR1 and CDR2: MNHEY and SVGAGI. CDR3 length equals 14 residues. V was clipped by 8 bases and J by 5 bases, with 16 bases between them. Cohort: HPV-negative, locally advanced oral cavity squamous cell carcinoma patients. Blood cells were analyzed directly, without culture or expansion. The TCR originated in a person between 40 and 80 years old with oral cavity squamous cell carcinoma. The V and J genes are TRBV6-5 and TRBJ1-5, with D possibly TRBD1 on 5 matching bases. Specimen: PBMCs, collected before nivolumab (anti-PD-1) treatment. In DNA, the CDR3 is TGTGCCAGCGGGTCAGGGTGGGCGCATCAGCCCCAGCATTTT. Its translation is CASGSGWAHQPQHF.